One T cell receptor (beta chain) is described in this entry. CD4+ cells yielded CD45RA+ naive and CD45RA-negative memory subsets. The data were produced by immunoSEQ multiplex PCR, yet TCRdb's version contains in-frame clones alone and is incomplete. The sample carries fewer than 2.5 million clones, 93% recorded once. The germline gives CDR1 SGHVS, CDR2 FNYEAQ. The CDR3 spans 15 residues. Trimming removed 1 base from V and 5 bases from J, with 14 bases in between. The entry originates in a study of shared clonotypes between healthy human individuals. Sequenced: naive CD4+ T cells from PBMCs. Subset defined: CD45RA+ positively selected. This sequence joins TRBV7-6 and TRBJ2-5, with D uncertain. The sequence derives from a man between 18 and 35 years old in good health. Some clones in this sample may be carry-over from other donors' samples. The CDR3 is CASSLGVQSAETQYF. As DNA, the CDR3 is TGTGCCAGCAGCTTAGGAGTCCAGAGCGCGGAGACCCAGTACTTC.